This entry describes one T cell receptor (beta chain). This clonotype was recorded at least ten times. The clone's antigen remains unknown. No quality values exist for individual bases; no much larger clone is one base distant. From cysteine to phenylalanine, the CDR3 is 17 amino acids long. Solely the CDR3 DNA is kept, with 51 bases framed from the first base. CDR1 and CDR2 (SGHAT, FQNNGV) derive from the germline V gene. From V the trimming removes 5 bases and from J it removes 1 base, while the gene matches leave 9 bases of the junction unaccounted for. These data originate in a study of breast tumors, draining lymph nodes, adjacent tissues (dated by TCRdb to between 2015 and 2016). Looking at the study overall: In breast cancer patients, the study compared the TCR beta repertoires of tumor, adjacent nontumor tissue and axillary lymph nodes. The study was designed to assess the relationships and possible T-cell exchange between tumor, surrounding tissue and draining lymph node repertoires in human breast cancer.

General study outcomes and caveats: Rather than being directly demonstrated, the conclusion that tumor T cells originate in lymph nodes was presented as consistent with a hypothesis. The data were considered consistent with the idea that most tumor T cells come from the lymph node and then expand in tumor tissue. Tumor and nontumor tissue repertoires were significantly more similar in luminal-like than in basal-like breast cancer. T-cell repertoire diversity in tumors was found to be lower than in lymph nodes but higher than in nontumor tissue, and preferential V and J gene usage was observed.

The lymph node samples were taken from the axillary draining lymph nodes of breast cancer patients. Sequenced on an Illumina HiSeq 2000. TCR beta chain libraries were generated through multiplex PCR amplification. High-throughput sequencing was used to analyze the amplified TCR beta chain products. The public sequencing data were trimmed at Q25 with fastp and processed into clonotypes with MiXCR by TCRdb, which kept only in-frame beta chains. Identical CDR3 proteins give one entry, which carries the most common genes and DNA. For this sample there are some 85,000 distinct CDR3 sequences; over 25% appear just once. Of the sample, 8.1% is held by the ten largest clones.

The sequencing sample was made of axillary lymph node tissue. The chain is made from TRBV11-2 and TRBJ1-3; the junction holds 9 bases that match TRBD1. This sequence originates from a female donor with breast cancer. Some clones in this sample may be carry-over from other donors' samples. DNA sequence: TGTGCCAGCAGCCCCCGAGACAGGGGGATTTCTGGAAACACCATATATTTT. Translated, this is CASSPRDRGISGNTIYF.